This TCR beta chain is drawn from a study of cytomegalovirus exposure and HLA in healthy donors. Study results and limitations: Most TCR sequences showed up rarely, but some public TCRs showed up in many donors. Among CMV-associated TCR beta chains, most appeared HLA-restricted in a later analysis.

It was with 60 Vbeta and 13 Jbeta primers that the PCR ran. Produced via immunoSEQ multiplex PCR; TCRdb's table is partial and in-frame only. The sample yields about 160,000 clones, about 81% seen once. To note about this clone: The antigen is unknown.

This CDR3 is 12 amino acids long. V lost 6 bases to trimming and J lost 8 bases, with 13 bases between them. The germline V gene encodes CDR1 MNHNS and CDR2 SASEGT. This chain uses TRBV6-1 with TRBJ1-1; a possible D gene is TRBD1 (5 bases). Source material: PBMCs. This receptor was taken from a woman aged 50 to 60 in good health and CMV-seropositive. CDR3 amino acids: CASSLRAGEAFF. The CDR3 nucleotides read TGTGCCAGCAGCCTCCGAGCAGGGGAAGCTTTCTTT.